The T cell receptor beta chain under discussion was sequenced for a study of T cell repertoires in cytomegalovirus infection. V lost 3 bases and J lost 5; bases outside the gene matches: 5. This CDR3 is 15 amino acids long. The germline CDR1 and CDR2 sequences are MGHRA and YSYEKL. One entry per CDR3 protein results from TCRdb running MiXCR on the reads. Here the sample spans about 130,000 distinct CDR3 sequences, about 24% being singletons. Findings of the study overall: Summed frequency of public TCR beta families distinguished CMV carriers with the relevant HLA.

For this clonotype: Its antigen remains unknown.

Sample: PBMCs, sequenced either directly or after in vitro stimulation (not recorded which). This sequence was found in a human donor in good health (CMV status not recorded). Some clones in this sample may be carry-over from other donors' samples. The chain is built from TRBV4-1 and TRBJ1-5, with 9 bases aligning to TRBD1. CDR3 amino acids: CASSHRQGGDQPQHF. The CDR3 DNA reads TGCGCCAGCAGCCACCGACAGGGGGGCGATCAGCCCCAGCATTTT.